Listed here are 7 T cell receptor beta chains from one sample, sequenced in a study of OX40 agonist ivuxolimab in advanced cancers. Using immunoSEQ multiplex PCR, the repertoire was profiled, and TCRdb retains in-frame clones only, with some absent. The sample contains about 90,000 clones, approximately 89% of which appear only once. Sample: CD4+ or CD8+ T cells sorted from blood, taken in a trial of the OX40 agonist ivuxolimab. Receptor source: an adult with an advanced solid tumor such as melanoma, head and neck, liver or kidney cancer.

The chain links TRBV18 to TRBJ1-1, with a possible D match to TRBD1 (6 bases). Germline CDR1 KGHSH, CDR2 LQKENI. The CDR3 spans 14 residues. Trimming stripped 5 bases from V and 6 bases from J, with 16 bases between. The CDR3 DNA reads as TGTGCCAGCTCATTCCAGACAGGTTTGGCTGAAGCTTTCTTT. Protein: CASSFQTGLAEAFF.

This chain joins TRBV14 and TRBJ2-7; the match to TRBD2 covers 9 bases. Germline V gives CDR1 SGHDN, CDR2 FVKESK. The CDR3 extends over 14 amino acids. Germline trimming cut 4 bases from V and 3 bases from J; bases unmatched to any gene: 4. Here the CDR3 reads CASSLAGVVYEQYF. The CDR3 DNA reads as TGTGCCAGCAGCCTAGCGGGAGTCGTCTACGAGCAGTACTTC. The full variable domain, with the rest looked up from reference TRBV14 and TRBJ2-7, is EAGVTQFPSHSVIEKGQTVTLRCDPISGHDNLYWYRRVMGKEIKFLLHFVKESKQDESGMPNNRFLAERTGGTYSTLKVQPAELEDSGVYFCASSLAGVVYEQYFGPGTRLTVT.

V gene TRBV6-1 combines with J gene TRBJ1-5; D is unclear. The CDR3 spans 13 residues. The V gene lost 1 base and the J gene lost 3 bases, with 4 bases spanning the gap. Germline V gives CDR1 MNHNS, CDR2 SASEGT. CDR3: CASSEVNNQPQHF. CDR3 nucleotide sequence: TGTGCCAGCAGTGAAGTCAACAATCAGCCCCAGCATTTT.

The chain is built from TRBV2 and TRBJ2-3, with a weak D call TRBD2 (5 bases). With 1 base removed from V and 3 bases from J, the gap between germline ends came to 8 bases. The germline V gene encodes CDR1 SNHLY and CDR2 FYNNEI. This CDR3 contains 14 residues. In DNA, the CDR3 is TGTGCCAGCAGTGAAGGCCTAGCAACAGATACGCAGTATTTT. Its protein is CASSEGLATDTQYF.

The CDR3 region is CAWRPGRNTEAFF. CDR3 DNA: TGTGCCTGGAGACCCGGGCGGAACACTGAAGCTTTCTTT. The J gene is TRBJ1-1, the V gene TRBV30; D ambiguous. The V gene's germline CDR1 is GTSNPN and CDR2 SVGIG (reference sequence). The CDR3 is 13 amino acids. V lost 3 bases, J lost 1 base, and 9 bases lay in between.

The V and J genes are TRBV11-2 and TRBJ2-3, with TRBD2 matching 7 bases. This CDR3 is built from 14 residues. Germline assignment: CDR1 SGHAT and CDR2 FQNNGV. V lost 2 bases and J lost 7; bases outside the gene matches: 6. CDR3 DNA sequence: TGTGCCAGCAGCTTACGTATTAGCGGGTATACGCAGTATTTT. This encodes CASSLRISGYTQYF.

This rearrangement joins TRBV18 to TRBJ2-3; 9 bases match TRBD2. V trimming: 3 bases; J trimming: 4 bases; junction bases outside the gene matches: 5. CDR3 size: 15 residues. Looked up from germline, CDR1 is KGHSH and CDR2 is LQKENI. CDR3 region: CASSPSGGWADTQYF. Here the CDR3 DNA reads TGTGCCAGCTCACCTAGCGGGGGCTGGGCAGATACGCAGTATTTT.